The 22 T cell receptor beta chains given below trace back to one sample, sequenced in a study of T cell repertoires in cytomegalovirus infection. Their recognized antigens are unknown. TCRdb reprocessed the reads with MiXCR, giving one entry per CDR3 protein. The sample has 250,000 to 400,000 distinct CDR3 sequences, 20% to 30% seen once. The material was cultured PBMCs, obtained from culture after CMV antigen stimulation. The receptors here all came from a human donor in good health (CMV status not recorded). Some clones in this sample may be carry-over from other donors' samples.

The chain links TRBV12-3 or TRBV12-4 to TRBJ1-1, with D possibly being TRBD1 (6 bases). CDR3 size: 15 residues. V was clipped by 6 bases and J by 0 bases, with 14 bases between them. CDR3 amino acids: CASSVSGGLNTEAFF. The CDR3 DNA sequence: TGTGCCAGCAGCGTTAGTGGGGGGCTGAACACTGAAGCTTTCTTT.

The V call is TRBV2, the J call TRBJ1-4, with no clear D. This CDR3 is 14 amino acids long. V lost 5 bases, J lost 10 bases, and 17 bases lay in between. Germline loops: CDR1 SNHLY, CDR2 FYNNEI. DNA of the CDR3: TGTGCCAGCAGTATCGGTGTGGGCCTCGGAAAACTGTTTTTT. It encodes CASSIGVGLGKLFF.

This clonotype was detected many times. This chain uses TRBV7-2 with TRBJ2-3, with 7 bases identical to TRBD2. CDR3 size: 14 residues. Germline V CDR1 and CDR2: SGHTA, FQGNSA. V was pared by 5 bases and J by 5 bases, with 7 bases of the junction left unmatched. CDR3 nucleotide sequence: TGTGCCAGCAGCGATCAGCCTAGCGGAGATACGCAGTATTTT. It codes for CASSDQPSGDTQYF.

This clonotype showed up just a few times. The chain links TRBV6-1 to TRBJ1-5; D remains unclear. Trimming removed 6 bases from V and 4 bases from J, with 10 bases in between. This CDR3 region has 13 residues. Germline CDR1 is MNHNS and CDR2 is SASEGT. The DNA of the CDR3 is TGTGCCAGCAGCCGTCTCCGTAATCAGCCCCAGCATTTT. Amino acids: CASSRLRNQPQHF.

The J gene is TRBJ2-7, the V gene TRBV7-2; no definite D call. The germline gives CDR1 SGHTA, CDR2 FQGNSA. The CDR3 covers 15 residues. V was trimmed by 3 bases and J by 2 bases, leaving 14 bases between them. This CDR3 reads CASSFSLEHPYEQYF. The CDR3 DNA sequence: TGTGCCAGCAGCTTTAGCCTTGAACACCCCTACGAGCAGTACTTC.

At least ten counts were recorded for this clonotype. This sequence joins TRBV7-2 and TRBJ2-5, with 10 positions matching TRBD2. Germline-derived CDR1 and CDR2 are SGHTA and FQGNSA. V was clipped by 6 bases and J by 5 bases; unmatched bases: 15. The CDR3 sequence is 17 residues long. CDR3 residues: CASRPGGGTSVWETQYF. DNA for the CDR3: TGTGCCAGCAGACCAGGGGGGGGGACTAGCGTCTGGGAGACCCAGTACTTC.

CDR3 region: CASSGLGQGFYNEQFF. The CDR3 bases are TGTGCCAGCAGTGGGCTAGGGCAGGGGTTCTACAATGAGCAGTTCTTC. The J gene is TRBJ2-1, the V gene TRBV6-5; a weak D match, TRBD1 (6 bases). Germline-derived CDR1 and CDR2 are MNHEY and SVGAGI. With 5 bases removed from V and 3 bases from J, the gap between germline ends came to 17 bases. The CDR3 covers 16 residues.

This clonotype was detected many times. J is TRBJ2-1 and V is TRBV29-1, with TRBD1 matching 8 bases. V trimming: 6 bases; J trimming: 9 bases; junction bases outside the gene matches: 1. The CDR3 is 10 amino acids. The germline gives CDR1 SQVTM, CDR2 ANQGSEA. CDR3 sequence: CSVTGGEQFF. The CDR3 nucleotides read TGCAGCGTAACAGGGGGTGAGCAGTTCTTC.

The chain's CDR3 is CASSSFLGTGGAGNTIYF. In DNA, the CDR3 is TGTGCCAGCAGCTCCTTCCTTGGGACAGGAGGGGCTGGAAACACCATATATTTT. This chain uses TRBV12-3 or TRBV12-4 with TRBJ1-3; TRBD1 matches 8 bases. The CDR3 runs 18 residues. V trimming: 6 bases; J trimming: 2 bases; junction bases outside the gene matches: 15.

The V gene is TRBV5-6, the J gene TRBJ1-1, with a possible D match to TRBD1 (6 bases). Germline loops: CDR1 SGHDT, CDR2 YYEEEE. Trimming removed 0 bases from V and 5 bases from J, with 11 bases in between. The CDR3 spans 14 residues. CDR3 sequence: CASSLVGAGTEAFF. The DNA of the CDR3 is TGTGCCAGCAGCTTGGTGGGGGCCGGAACTGAAGCTTTCTTT.

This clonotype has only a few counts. DNA for the CDR3: TGCAGTGCTACAGTCGTCGAGGACAGTCTAGCCAAAAACATTCAGTACTTC. Translated, it gives CSATVVEDSLAKNIQYF. V is TRBV20-1 and J is TRBJ2-4; a possible D gene is TRBD1 (6 bases). Germline V gene data show CDR1 as DFQATT and CDR2 as SNEGSKA (reference sequence). V was trimmed by 4 bases and J by 0 bases, leaving 19 bases between them. The CDR3 is made up of 17 amino acids.

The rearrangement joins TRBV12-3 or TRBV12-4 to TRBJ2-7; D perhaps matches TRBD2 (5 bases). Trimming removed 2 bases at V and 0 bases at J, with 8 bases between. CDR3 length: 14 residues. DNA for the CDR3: TGTGCCAGCAGTTTATACGGGGACTCCTACGAGCAGTACTTC. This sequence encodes CASSLYGDSYEQYF.

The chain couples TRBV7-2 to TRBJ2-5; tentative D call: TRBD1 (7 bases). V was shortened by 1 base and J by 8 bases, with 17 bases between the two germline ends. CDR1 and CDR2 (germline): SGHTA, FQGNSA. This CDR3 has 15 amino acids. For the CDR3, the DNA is TGTGCCAGCAGCTTAGGGGGGGACAGTCTTATAACCCAGTACTTC. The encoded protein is CASSLGGDSLITQYF.

DNA of the CDR3: TGCAGTGCTAGTAAGAGTGCGTCAGATACGCAGTATTTT. It is translated as CSASKSASDTQYF. The chain employs TRBV20-1 and TRBJ2-3; no reliable D call. V dropped 3 bases and J dropped 4 bases, with 11 bases sitting between them. Germline assignment: CDR1 DFQATT and CDR2 SNEGSKA (reference sequence). The CDR3 loop spans 13 amino acids.

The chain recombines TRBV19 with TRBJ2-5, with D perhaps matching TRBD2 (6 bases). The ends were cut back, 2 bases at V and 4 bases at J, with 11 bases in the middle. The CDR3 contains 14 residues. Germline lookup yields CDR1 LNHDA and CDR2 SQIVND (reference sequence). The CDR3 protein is CASSIRGLAETQYF. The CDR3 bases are TGTGCCAGTAGTATACGGGGACTCGCAGAGACCCAGTACTTC.

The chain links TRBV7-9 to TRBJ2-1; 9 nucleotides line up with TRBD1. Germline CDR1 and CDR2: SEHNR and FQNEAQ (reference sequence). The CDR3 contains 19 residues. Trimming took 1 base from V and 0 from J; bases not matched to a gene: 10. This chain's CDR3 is CASSLGTGGLRISYNEQFF. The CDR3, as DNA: TGTGCCAGCAGCTTAGGTACAGGGGGCTTGCGAATCTCCTACAATGAGCAGTTCTTC.

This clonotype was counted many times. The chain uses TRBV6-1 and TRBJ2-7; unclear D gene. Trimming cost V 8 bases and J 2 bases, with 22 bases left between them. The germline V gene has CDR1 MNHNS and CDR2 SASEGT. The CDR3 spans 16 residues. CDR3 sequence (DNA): TGTGCCAGCGCGTTCGACGAGGACCATAAGACCTACGAGCAGTACTTC. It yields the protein CASAFDEDHKTYEQYF.

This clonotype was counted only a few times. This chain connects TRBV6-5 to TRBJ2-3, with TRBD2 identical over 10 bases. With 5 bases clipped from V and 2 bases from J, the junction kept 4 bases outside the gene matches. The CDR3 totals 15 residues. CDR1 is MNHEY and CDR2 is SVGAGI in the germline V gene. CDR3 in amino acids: CASSRTSGATDTQYF. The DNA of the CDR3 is TGTGCCAGCAGTCGGACTAGCGGCGCCACAGATACGCAGTATTTT.

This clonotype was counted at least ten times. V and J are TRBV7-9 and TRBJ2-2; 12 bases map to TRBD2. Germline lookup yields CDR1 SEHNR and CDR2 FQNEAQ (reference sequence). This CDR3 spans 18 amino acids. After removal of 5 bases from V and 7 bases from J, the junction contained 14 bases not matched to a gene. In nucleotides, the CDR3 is TGTGCCAGCAGCCCCCGGACTAGCGGGACTAGTTTGTACGGGGAGCTGTTTTTT. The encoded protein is CASSPRTSGTSLYGELFF. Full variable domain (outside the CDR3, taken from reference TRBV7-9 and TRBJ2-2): DTGVSQNPRHKITKRGQNVTFRCDPISEHNRLYWYRQTLGQGPEFLTYFQNEAQLEKSRLLSDRFSAERPKGSFSTLEIQRTEQGDSAMYLCASSPRTSGTSLYGELFFGEGSRLTVL.

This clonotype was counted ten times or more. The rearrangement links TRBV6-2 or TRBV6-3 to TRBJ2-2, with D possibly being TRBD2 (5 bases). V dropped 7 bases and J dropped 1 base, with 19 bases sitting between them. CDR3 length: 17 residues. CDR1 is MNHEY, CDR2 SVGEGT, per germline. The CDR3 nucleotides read TGTGCCAGCAACCTCTACCCCGCCGAGGGGAACACCGGGGAGCTGTTTTTT. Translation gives CASNLYPAEGNTGELFF.

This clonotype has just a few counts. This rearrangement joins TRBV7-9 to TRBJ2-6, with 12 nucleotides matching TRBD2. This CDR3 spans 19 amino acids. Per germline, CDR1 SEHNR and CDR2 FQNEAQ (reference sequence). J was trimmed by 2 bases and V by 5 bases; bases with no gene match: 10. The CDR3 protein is CASSTGTSGWMPGANVLTF. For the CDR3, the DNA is TGTGCCAGCAGCACCGGGACTAGCGGGTGGATGCCTGGGGCCAACGTCCTGACTTTC. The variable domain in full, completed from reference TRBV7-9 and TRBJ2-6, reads DTGVSQNPRHKITKRGQNVTFRCDPISEHNRLYWYRQTLGQGPEFLTYFQNEAQLEKSRLLSDRFSAERPKGSFSTLEIQRTEQGDSAMYLCASSTGTSGWMPGANVLTFGAGSRLTVL.

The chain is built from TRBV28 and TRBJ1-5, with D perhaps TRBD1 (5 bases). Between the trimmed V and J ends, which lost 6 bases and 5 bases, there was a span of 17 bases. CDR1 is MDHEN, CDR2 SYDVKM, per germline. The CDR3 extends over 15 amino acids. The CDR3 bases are TGTGCCAGCAGCCCCGGGGGACCGTGGGATCAGCCCCAGCATTTT. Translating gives CASSPGGPWDQPQHF. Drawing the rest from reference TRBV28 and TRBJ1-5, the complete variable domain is DVKVTQSSRYLVKRTGEKVFLECVQDMDHENMFWYRQDPGLGLRLIYFSYDVKMKEKGDIPEGYSVSREKKERFSLILESASTNQTSMYLCASSPGGPWDQPQHFGDGTRLSIL.